Listed below are T cell receptor beta chains from one sample, sequenced in a study of CD8 T cells in ankylosing spondylitis. One entry per CDR3 protein results from TCRdb running MiXCR on the 5' RACE reads. Among roughly 350,000 distinct CDR3 sequences listed, 6.5% to 10% were seen once. The sample comprised blood, either unsorted or a sorted T cell fraction (not recorded which). The receptors were sampled from a male donor with ankylosing spondylitis. Both conserved end residues are part of each CDR3. A D gene is named only where the DNA matches it firmly. Expanded clones get a size class; other rows say once, few or many, or leave the size out.

d_gene: -; abundance: once; j_gene: TRBJ2-3; v_gene: TRBV7-9; CDR3aa: CASYTVGWGDTQYF; CDR3nt: TGTGCCAGCTACACGGTGGGCTGGGGAGATACGCAGTATTTT
d_gene: TRBD2; abundance: many; j_gene: TRBJ2-1; v_gene: TRBV28; CDR3aa: CASRQPGLAHRSSYNEQFF; CDR3nt: TGTGCCAGCAGGCAACCGGGACTAGCCCATAGGAGCTCCTACAATGAGCAGTTCTTC
d_gene: -; abundance: few; j_gene: TRBJ1-1; v_gene: TRBV6-2/TRBV6-3; CDR3aa: CASSSEGATEAFF; CDR3nt: TGTGCCAGCAGCTCCGAGGGCGCCACTGAAGCTTTCTTT
d_gene: TRBD1; abundance: many; j_gene: TRBJ1-4; v_gene: TRBV5-1; CDR3aa: CASSLGTGDNEKLFF; CDR3nt: TGCGCCAGCAGCTTAGGGACAGGGGATAATGAAAAACTGTTTTTT
d_gene: TRBD1; abundance: few; j_gene: TRBJ2-3; v_gene: TRBV11-3; CDR3aa: CASSLADRATDTQYF; CDR3nt: TGTGCCAGCAGCTTAGCCGACAGGGCCACAGATACGCAGTATTTT
d_gene: TRBD1; abundance: many; j_gene: TRBJ2-7; v_gene: TRBV29-1; CDR3aa: CSVEGPDRGPYEQYF; CDR3nt: TGCAGCGTTGAAGGTCCGGACAGGGGGCCGTACGAGCAGTACTTC
d_gene: -; abundance: few; j_gene: TRBJ2-3; v_gene: TRBV19; CDR3aa: CASSWSRALKLDTQYF; CDR3nt: TGTGCCAGTAGTTGGAGCAGGGCCCTTAAATTGGATACGCAGTATTTT
d_gene: TRBD1; abundance: many; j_gene: TRBJ2-3; v_gene: TRBV28; CDR3aa: CASSDGTAYTDTQYF; CDR3nt: TGTGCCAGCAGCGACGGGACAGCCTACACAGATACGCAGTATTTT
d_gene: TRBD2; abundance: many; j_gene: TRBJ2-7; v_gene: TRBV4-2; CDR3aa: CASSQGHSGSYEQYF; CDR3nt: TGTGCCAGCAGCCAAGGTCATAGCGGGAGTTACGAGCAGTACTTC
d_gene: -; abundance: few; j_gene: TRBJ2-1; v_gene: TRBV24-1; CDR3aa: CATSGRGSYNEQFF; CDR3nt: TGTGCCACCAGTGGCAGGGGATCCTACAATGAGCAGTTCTTC
d_gene: -; abundance: many; j_gene: TRBJ1-1; v_gene: TRBV7-8; CDR3aa: CASSLKGSWDTEAFF; CDR3nt: TGTGCCAGCAGCTTAAAGGGGTCTTGGGACACTGAAGCTTTCTTT
d_gene: -; abundance: -; j_gene: TRBJ1-6; v_gene: TRBV2; CDR3aa: CASSEQVGMTSPLHF; CDR3nt: TGTGCCAGCAGTGAACAGGTCGGCATGACTTCACCCCTCCACTTT
d_gene: -; abundance: -; j_gene: TRBJ1-2; v_gene: TRBV6-2/TRBV6-3; CDR3aa: CASSTAGDYGYTF; CDR3nt: TGTGCCAGCAGTACCGCGGGGGACTATGGCTACACCTTC
d_gene: -; abundance: few; j_gene: TRBJ1-4; v_gene: TRBV29-1; CDR3aa: CSVVGADEKLFF; CDR3nt: TGCAGCGTTGTGGGGGCGGATGAAAAACTGTTTTTT
d_gene: -; abundance: -; j_gene: TRBJ1-4; v_gene: TRBV7-9; CDR3aa: CASSLSKGGNEKLFF; CDR3nt: TGTGCCAGCAGCTTATCGAAGGGAGGGAATGAAAAACTGTTTTTT
d_gene: TRBD2; abundance: many; j_gene: TRBJ2-1; v_gene: TRBV12-3/TRBV12-4; CDR3aa: CASTFGLAGDEQFF; CDR3nt: TGTGCCAGCACCTTCGGGCTAGCGGGAGATGAGCAGTTCTTC
d_gene: -; abundance: -; j_gene: TRBJ2-2; v_gene: TRBV24-1; CDR3aa: CATKGVWNTGELFF; CDR3nt: TGTGCCACCAAGGGGGTCTGGAACACCGGGGAGCTGTTTTTT
d_gene: TRBD2; abundance: many; j_gene: TRBJ2-1; v_gene: TRBV5-1; CDR3aa: CASRLAGVNNEQFF; CDR3nt: TGCGCCAGCAGACTAGCGGGAGTGAACAATGAGCAGTTCTTC
d_gene: TRBD2; abundance: many; j_gene: TRBJ2-7; v_gene: TRBV7-8; CDR3aa: CASSLVPSGDYEQYF; CDR3nt: TGTGCCAGCAGCTTAGTCCCTAGCGGAGATTACGAGCAGTACTTC
d_gene: TRBD2; abundance: -; j_gene: TRBJ2-3; v_gene: TRBV5-1; CDR3aa: CASSLDGGSADTQYF; CDR3nt: TGCGCCAGCAGCTTGGATGGCGGGAGTGCAGATACGCAGTATTTT
d_gene: -; abundance: -; j_gene: TRBJ1-6; v_gene: TRBV18; CDR3aa: CASSPLGADSPLHF; CDR3nt: TGTGCCAGCTCACCTCTGGGAGCAGATTCACCCCTCCACTTT
d_gene: -; abundance: many; j_gene: TRBJ2-6; v_gene: TRBV30; CDR3aa: CASGGDFSGANVLTF; CDR3nt: TGTGCCTCCGGGGGTGACTTCTCTGGGGCCAACGTCCTGACTTTC
d_gene: TRBD2; abundance: -; j_gene: TRBJ2-1; v_gene: TRBV15; CDR3aa: CATSTLSAGGYNEQFF; CDR3nt: TGTGCCACCAGCACGTTATCAGCGGGAGGCTACAATGAGCAGTTCTTC
d_gene: -; abundance: -; j_gene: TRBJ2-2; v_gene: TRBV12-3/TRBV12-4; CDR3aa: CASSIVLQSTGELFF; CDR3nt: TGTGCCAGCAGTATCGTTCTACAGAGCACCGGGGAGCTGTTTTTT
d_gene: -; abundance: -; j_gene: TRBJ2-1; v_gene: TRBV7-8; CDR3aa: CASTRGVGSYNEQFF; CDR3nt: TGTGCCAGCACCCGCGGGGTGGGGTCCTACAATGAGCAGTTCTTC
d_gene: -; abundance: -; j_gene: TRBJ2-3; v_gene: TRBV6-5; CDR3aa: CASSYGSRTSTDTQYF; CDR3nt: TGTGCCAGCAGTTACGGTTCGAGAACTAGCACAGATACGCAGTATTTT
d_gene: -; abundance: few; j_gene: TRBJ2-5; v_gene: TRBV7-9; CDR3aa: CASSPTALETQYF; CDR3nt: TGTGCCAGCAGCCCGACAGCTTTGGAGACCCAGTACTTC
d_gene: TRBD1; abundance: -; j_gene: TRBJ2-7; v_gene: TRBV19; CDR3aa: CASQEQGAYEQYF; CDR3nt: TGTGCCAGTCAGGAACAGGGGGCTTACGAGCAGTACTTC
d_gene: -; abundance: few; j_gene: TRBJ1-2; v_gene: TRBV7-9; CDR3aa: CASSSPSSASRWDGYTF; CDR3nt: TGTGCCAGCAGCTCCCCTTCATCAGCATCCCGGTGGGATGGCTACACCTTC
d_gene: -; abundance: many; j_gene: TRBJ2-2; v_gene: TRBV7-9; CDR3aa: CASIGGRTTANTGELFF; CDR3nt: TGTGCCAGCATTGGAGGGAGGACCACTGCGAACACCGGGGAGCTGTTTTTT
d_gene: -; abundance: few; j_gene: TRBJ1-4; v_gene: TRBV12-3/TRBV12-4; CDR3aa: CASSPWGVSYEKLFF; CDR3nt: TGTGCCAGCAGTCCCTGGGGGGTAAGTTATGAAAAACTGTTTTTT
d_gene: -; abundance: few; j_gene: TRBJ2-7; v_gene: TRBV3-1; CDR3aa: CASSQDFGYAYEQYF; CDR3nt: TGTGCCAGCAGCCAAGACTTCGGGTACGCCTACGAGCAGTACTTC
d_gene: -; abundance: -; j_gene: TRBJ2-1; v_gene: TRBV5-6; CDR3aa: CASSLYGSASSYNEQFF; CDR3nt: TGTGCCAGCAGCTTGTACGGGAGCGCTAGCTCCTACAATGAGCAGTTCTTC
d_gene: TRBD1; abundance: few; j_gene: TRBJ1-4; v_gene: TRBV5-1; CDR3aa: CASSRTGGDEKLFF; CDR3nt: TGCGCCAGCAGCCGGACAGGGGGCGATGAAAAACTGTTTTTT
d_gene: -; abundance: -; j_gene: TRBJ1-1; v_gene: TRBV6-2/TRBV6-3; CDR3aa: CASSYSIQMNTEAFF; CDR3nt: TGTGCCAGCAGTTACTCCATTCAGATGAACACTGAAGCTTTCTTT
d_gene: TRBD2; abundance: many; j_gene: TRBJ2-1; v_gene: TRBV29-1; CDR3aa: CSVEWLAEARTYNEQFF; CDR3nt: TGCAGCGTTGAATGGCTAGCGGAAGCCAGAACCTACAATGAGCAGTTCTTC
d_gene: TRBD1; abundance: many; j_gene: TRBJ1-4; v_gene: TRBV5-1; CDR3aa: CASSLDRGDEKLFF; CDR3nt: TGCGCCAGCAGCTTGGACAGGGGGGATGAAAAACTGTTTTTT
d_gene: TRBD2; abundance: few; j_gene: TRBJ2-1; v_gene: TRBV20-1; CDR3aa: CSALAGGWRNEQFF; CDR3nt: TGCAGTGCTCTAGCGGGAGGTTGGAGAAATGAGCAGTTCTTC
d_gene: -; abundance: -; j_gene: TRBJ1-5; v_gene: TRBV20-1; CDR3aa: CSASGAGNQPQHF; CDR3nt: TGCAGTGCTAGCGGGGCCGGCAATCAGCCCCAGCATTTT
d_gene: TRBD1; abundance: once; j_gene: TRBJ2-5; v_gene: TRBV20-1; CDR3aa: CSATRTGVEETQYF; CDR3nt: TGCAGTGCTACCCGGACAGGGGTTGAAGAGACCCAGTACTTC
d_gene: -; abundance: few; j_gene: TRBJ2-2; v_gene: TRBV6-2/TRBV6-3; CDR3aa: CASSYEGASVNTGELFF; CDR3nt: TGTGCCAGCAGTTACGAAGGAGCTAGCGTAAACACCGGGGAGCTGTTTTTT
d_gene: -; abundance: many; j_gene: TRBJ2-3; v_gene: TRBV29-1; CDR3aa: CSAHEDTQYF; CDR3nt: TGCAGCGCTCACGAGGATACGCAGTATTTT
d_gene: -; abundance: many; j_gene: TRBJ1-6; v_gene: TRBV28; CDR3aa: CASSSWTEDNSPLHF; CDR3nt: TGTGCCAGCAGTTCCTGGACAGAAGATAATTCACCCCTCCACTTT
d_gene: -; abundance: -; j_gene: TRBJ2-3; v_gene: TRBV9; CDR3aa: CASSVVTSTDTQYF; CDR3nt: TGTGCCAGCAGCGTAGTAACTAGCACAGATACGCAGTATTTT
d_gene: TRBD1; abundance: many; j_gene: TRBJ1-3; v_gene: TRBV25-1; CDR3aa: CASSGTGDQGNTIYF; CDR3nt: TGTGCCAGCAGTGGGACAGGGGATCAAGGAAACACCATATATTTT
d_gene: -; abundance: few; j_gene: TRBJ2-1; v_gene: TRBV28; CDR3aa: CATTLDFSAHNEQFF; CDR3nt: TGTGCCACCACCCTCGACTTCTCGGCACACAATGAGCAGTTCTTC
d_gene: -; abundance: many; j_gene: TRBJ1-4; v_gene: TRBV4-1; CDR3aa: CASSPEEGGEKLFF; CDR3nt: TGCGCCAGCAGCCCCGAAGAGGGGGGAGAAAAACTGTTTTTT
d_gene: TRBD1; abundance: -; j_gene: TRBJ1-1; v_gene: TRBV6-2/TRBV6-3; CDR3aa: CASRPGQLNTEAFF; CDR3nt: TGTGCCAGCAGACCGGGACAGCTGAACACTGAAGCTTTCTTT
d_gene: TRBD2; abundance: many; j_gene: TRBJ2-7; v_gene: TRBV3-1; CDR3aa: CASSLAGGTLVEQYF; CDR3nt: TGTGCCAGCAGTCTAGCGGGAGGGACGCTAGTGGAGCAGTACTTC
d_gene: -; abundance: many; j_gene: TRBJ1-3; v_gene: TRBV12-3/TRBV12-4; CDR3aa: CASSLVGDTIYF; CDR3nt: TGTGCCAGCAGTTTAGTGGGGGACACCATATATTTT
d_gene: -; abundance: -; j_gene: TRBJ2-1; v_gene: TRBV27; CDR3aa: CASSFRDATNEQFF; CDR3nt: TGTGCCAGCAGTTTCCGGGACGCGACCAATGAGCAGTTCTTC
d_gene: -; abundance: many; j_gene: TRBJ2-7; v_gene: TRBV29-1; CDR3aa: CSVEDGYRYEQYF; CDR3nt: TGCAGCGTTGAAGACGGGTATAGGTACGAGCAGTACTTC
d_gene: TRBD2; abundance: few; j_gene: TRBJ2-3; v_gene: TRBV24-1; CDR3aa: CATSDPAAGDTDTQYF; CDR3nt: TGTGCCACCAGTGACCCAGCAGCGGGAGACACAGATACGCAGTATTTT
d_gene: -; abundance: few; j_gene: TRBJ2-3; v_gene: TRBV12-3/TRBV12-4; CDR3aa: CASSSGNPRTDTQYF; CDR3nt: TGTGCCAGCAGTTCAGGGAATCCCCGCACAGATACGCAGTATTTT
d_gene: -; abundance: -; j_gene: TRBJ1-1; v_gene: TRBV3-1; CDR3aa: CASAPMGLNTEAFF; CDR3nt: TGTGCCAGTGCACCGATGGGACTGAACACTGAAGCTTTCTTT
d_gene: TRBD2; abundance: few; j_gene: TRBJ2-1; v_gene: TRBV7-8; CDR3aa: CASSRVGGGYNEQFF; CDR3nt: TGTGCCAGCAGCAGAGTAGGCGGGGGATACAATGAGCAGTTCTTC
d_gene: -; abundance: many; j_gene: TRBJ2-5; v_gene: TRBV5-1; CDR3aa: CASSLGVTQETQYF; CDR3nt: TGCGCCAGCAGCTTGGGAGTGACCCAAGAGACCCAGTACTTC
d_gene: TRBD2; abundance: -; j_gene: TRBJ2-7; v_gene: TRBV7-8; CDR3aa: CASSLAGGRYEQYF; CDR3nt: TGTGCCAGCAGCTTAGCTGGCGGGAGGTACGAGCAGTACTTC
d_gene: TRBD1; abundance: many; j_gene: TRBJ2-1; v_gene: TRBV28; CDR3aa: CASRFVRDSNEQFF; CDR3nt: TGTGCCAGCAGGTTTGTGAGGGACAGCAATGAGCAGTTCTTC